Below, 19 T cell receptor beta chains from the same sample are listed, as sequenced in a study of T-cell reconstitution after alpha-beta-depleted transplantation in children. Molecular barcoding with unique molecular identifiers was used for the TCRbeta library. TCRdb ran MiXCR on the PCR reads and lists one entry per CDR3 protein. The sample has about 58,000 distinct CDR3 sequences, 40% to 45% seen once. The sequencing used PBMCs, mostly from graft donor cells, collected 360 days after TCRalphabeta/CD19-depleted stem cell transplant. The receptor set was obtained from a male patient between 10 and 17 years old who had a stem cell transplant for acute lymphoblastic leukemia, so the T cells may come from the graft donor.

The chain combines TRBV9 with TRBJ2-1, with 16 bases identical to TRBD2. The CDR3 runs to 16 residues. Germline lookup yields CDR1 SGDLS and CDR2 YYNGEE. With V trimmed by 3 bases and J by 10 bases, 7 bases remained unmatched. CDR3 sequence: CASSDGTSGRAWEQFF. CDR3 in DNA: TGTGCCAGCAGCGATGGGACTAGCGGGAGGGCATGGGAGCAGTTCTTC.

This clonotype was seen a few times. This sequence joins TRBV4-1 and TRBJ2-7; TRBD2 agrees at 12 bases. Looked up from germline, CDR1 is MGHRA and CDR2 is YSYEKL. Trimming removed 1 base from V and 4 bases from J; junction bases left unmatched: 5. This CDR3 region has 16 residues. This CDR3 reads CASSQVGLAGGYEQYF. CDR3 nucleotides: TGCGCCAGCAGCCAAGTAGGTCTAGCGGGAGGGTACGAGCAGTACTTC.

The V gene is TRBV27, the J gene TRBJ2-2; no definite D call. V dropped 3 bases and J dropped 2 bases, with 7 bases sitting between them. Per the germline V gene, CDR1 is MNHEY and CDR2 is SMNVEV (reference sequence). This CDR3 is 14 amino acids long. The CDR3 DNA follows: TGTGCCAGCAGTTTGAGTCTAAACACCGGGGAGCTGTTTTTT. It specifies CASSLSLNTGELFF.

This chain joins TRBV29-1 and TRBJ2-5; D is perhaps TRBD1 or TRBD2 (6 bases each). This CDR3 region has 16 residues. Germline values: CDR1 SQVTM, CDR2 ANQGSEA. Between the trimmed V and J ends, which lost 0 bases and 3 bases, there was a span of 17 bases. Here the CDR3 DNA reads TGCAGCGTTGAAGATCAAAATAAGGGGGGAGAAGAGACCCAGTACTTC. Its translation is CSVEDQNKGGEETQYF.

There are a few counts of this clonotype. In DNA, the CDR3 is TGTGCCAGCAGTTTCTGGGGGAGCAATCAGCCCCAGCATTTT. Translated: CASSFWGSNQPQHF. The chain recombines TRBV12-3 or TRBV12-4 with TRBJ1-5, with D possibly TRBD1 on 5 matching bases. V lost 3 bases and J lost 1, with 7 bases in between. The CDR3 runs to 14 residues.

This clonotype showed up just a few times. The J gene is TRBJ2-3, the V gene TRBV6-5, with D possibly being TRBD2 (6 bases). Germline lookup yields CDR1 MNHEY and CDR2 SVGAGI. The CDR3 loop spans 13 amino acids. The V gene lost 0 bases and the J gene lost 10 bases, with 11 bases spanning the gap. CDR3 nucleotide sequence: TGTGCCAGCAGTTACTCGGGCGGGATGGCGCAGTATTTT. It translates to CASSYSGGMAQYF.

The chain carries TRBV7-8 and TRBJ2-2; no definite D call. This CDR3 region has 14 residues. Trimming left V 2 bases short and J 1 base short, with 5 bases between. Germline lookup yields CDR1 SGHVS and CDR2 FQNEAQ. DNA for the CDR3: TGTGCCAGCAGCTTAAATGTGAACACCGGGGAGCTGTTTTTT. It encodes CASSLNVNTGELFF.

This clonotype has a handful of counts. The chain carries TRBV29-1 and TRBJ2-1; 7 bases line up with TRBD2. Germline-derived CDR1 and CDR2 are SQVTM and ANQGSEA. CDR3 length: 14 amino acids. Trimming took 6 bases from V and 3 from J; bases not matched to a gene: 8. The CDR3 nucleotides read TGCAGCGTCGACGCTAGCGGACTCTACAATGAGCAGTTCTTC. It yields the protein CSVDASGLYNEQFF.

The J gene is TRBJ1-4, the V gene TRBV28; the D gene is possibly TRBD1 (5 bases). Germline V CDR1 and CDR2: MDHEN, SYDVKM. The CDR3 has 13 amino acids. V lost 8 bases, J lost 3 bases, and 10 bases lay in between. CDR3 DNA sequence: TGTGCCAGCGGCGGGGCGCCTAATGAAAAACTGTTTTTT. This encodes CASGGAPNEKLFF.

The chain recombines TRBV10-3 with TRBJ2-1; 9 positions agree with TRBD2. Losses at the gene ends were 11 bases for V and 13 bases for J; bases not matched to a gene: 18. The CDR3 has 14 amino acids. Germline V gene sequence: CDR1 ENHRY, CDR2 SYGVKD. The CDR3 here is CASSSDMSGRTQFF. DNA for the CDR3: TGTGCCTCCTCCTCTGACATGAGCGGGAGGACCCAGTTCTTC.

This clonotype was seen only a few times. The gene calls are TRBV29-1 and TRBJ1-4; perhaps TRBD1 as D (5 bases). This CDR3 is 11 amino acids long. Germline V gene sequence: CDR1 SQVTM, CDR2 ANQGSEA. The germline V and J ends were trimmed by 7 bases and 7 bases, with 10 bases remaining between them. The CDR3 here is CSGTRGEKLFF. CDR3 nucleotides: TGCAGCGGGACACGGGGTGAAAAACTGTTTTTT.

The chain couples TRBV5-1 to TRBJ1-2; no clear D. CDR1 SGHRS and CDR2 YFSETQ come from the germline V gene. Trimming cost V 0 bases and J 4 bases, with 13 bases left between them. This CDR3 region has 15 residues. DNA of the CDR3: TGCGCCAGCAGCTTGGATCCGGGGAACTTCTATGGCTACACCTTC. Translating gives CASSLDPGNFYGYTF. Supplemented by reference TRBV5-1 and TRBJ1-2, the full variable domain reads KAGVTQTPRYLIKTRGQQVTLSCSPISGHRSVSWYQQTPGQGLQFLFEYFSETQRNKGNFPGRFSGRQFSNSRSEMNVSTLELGDSALYLCASSLDPGNFYGYTFGSGTRLTVV.

This clonotype came up a few times. The DNA of the CDR3 is TGCGCCAGCAGCCAAGGCGGGCGGCAGGTTCAGTTCTTC. Its translation: CASSQGGRQVQFF. This sequence joins TRBV4-1 and TRBJ2-1; TRBD2 might be the D (5 bases). V lost 1 base and J lost 13, with 14 bases in between. This CDR3 comprises 13 residues. Germline CDR1 is MGHRA and CDR2 is YSYEKL.

The genes are TRBV3-1 and TRBJ2-7; unclear D gene. This CDR3 region has 13 residues. Germline assignment: CDR1 LGHDT and CDR2 YNNKEL (reference sequence). The V end was cut by 1 base, the J end by 6 bases, with 10 bases between. The CDR3 here is CASSQGAPGEQYF. The CDR3, as DNA: TGTGCCAGCAGCCAAGGGGCCCCTGGCGAGCAGTACTTC.

This clonotype was seen at least ten times. The chain combines TRBV27 with TRBJ2-7; no clear D. V gave up 6 bases and J gave up 0 bases, with 0 bases separating them. Germline CDR1 is MNHEY and CDR2 is SMNVEV (reference sequence). The length of the CDR3 is 10 residues. The chain's CDR3 is CASSSYEQYF. The DNA of the CDR3 is TGTGCCAGCAGCTCCTACGAGCAGTACTTC.

This rearrangement joins TRBV4-1 to TRBJ2-7; a weak D match, TRBD2 (7 bases). Germline-derived CDR1 and CDR2 are MGHRA and YSYEKL. The CDR3 length is 15 residues. The germline V and J ends were trimmed by 0 bases and 1 base, with 10 bases remaining between them. DNA of the CDR3: TGCGCCAGCAGCCAAGATAAGGGGGGGTCCTACGAGCAGTACTTC. It yields the protein CASSQDKGGSYEQYF.

This chain links TRBV29-1 with TRBJ2-7, with a weak D call TRBD1 (7 bases). Germline CDR1 and CDR2: SQVTM and ANQGSEA. Trimming removed 4 bases at V and 3 bases at J, with 10 bases between. CDR3 length: 12 amino acids. CDR3 region: CSVGQGGYEQYF. The CDR3 DNA reads as TGCAGCGTTGGACAGGGAGGCTACGAGCAGTACTTC.

The CDR3 spells CASRGSTAWVPQHF. DNA for the CDR3: TGTGCCAGCAGGGGTAGCACAGCCTGGGTGCCCCAGCATTTT. This chain links TRBV12-3 or TRBV12-4 with TRBJ1-5; no reliable D call. CDR3 length: 14 residues. V was shortened by 6 bases and J by 9 bases, with 18 bases between the two germline ends.

This clonotype came up a few times. The V call is TRBV29-1, the J call TRBJ2-5; weak D call: TRBD2 (5 bases). Germline lookup yields CDR1 SQVTM and CDR2 ANQGSEA. Between the trimmed V and J ends, which lost 7 bases and 10 bases, there was a span of 16 bases. The CDR3 spans 11 residues. The CDR3 DNA reads TGCAGCGGTAGCGTGGTTGATAGCCAGTACTTC. This translates into CSGSVVDSQYF.